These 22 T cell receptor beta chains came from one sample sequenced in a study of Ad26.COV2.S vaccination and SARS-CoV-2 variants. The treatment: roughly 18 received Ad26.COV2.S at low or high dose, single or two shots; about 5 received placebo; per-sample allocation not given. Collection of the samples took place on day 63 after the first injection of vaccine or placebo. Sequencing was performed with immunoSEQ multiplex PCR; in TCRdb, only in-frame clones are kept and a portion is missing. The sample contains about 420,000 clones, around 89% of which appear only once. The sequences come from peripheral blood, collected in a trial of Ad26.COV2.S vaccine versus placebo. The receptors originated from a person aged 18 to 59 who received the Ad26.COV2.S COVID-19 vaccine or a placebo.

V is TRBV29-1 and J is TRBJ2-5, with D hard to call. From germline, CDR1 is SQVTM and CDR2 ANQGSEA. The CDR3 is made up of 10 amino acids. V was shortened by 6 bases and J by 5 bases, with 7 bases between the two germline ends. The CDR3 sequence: CSVAWETQYF. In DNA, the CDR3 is TGCAGCGTAGCATGGGAGACCCAGTACTTC.

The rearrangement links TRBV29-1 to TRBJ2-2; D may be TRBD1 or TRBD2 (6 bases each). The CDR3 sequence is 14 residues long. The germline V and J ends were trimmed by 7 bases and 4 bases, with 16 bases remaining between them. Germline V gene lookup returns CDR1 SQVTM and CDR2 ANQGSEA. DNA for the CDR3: TGCAGCGCTACCCGTGGGGGGCTCACCGGGGAGCTGTTTTTT. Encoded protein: CSATRGGLTGELFF.

CDR3 sequence reads: CASSKGGGGTYNEQFF. The CDR3 DNA is TGTGCCAGCAGCAAGGGAGGAGGGGGGACCTACAATGAGCAGTTCTTC. This rearrangement joins TRBV2 to TRBJ2-1; TRBD1 or TRBD2 may be the D gene (6 bases each). The germline V and J ends were trimmed by 6 bases and 2 bases, with 17 bases remaining between them. The CDR3 has 16 residues. CDR1 and CDR2 (germline): SNHLY, FYNNEI.

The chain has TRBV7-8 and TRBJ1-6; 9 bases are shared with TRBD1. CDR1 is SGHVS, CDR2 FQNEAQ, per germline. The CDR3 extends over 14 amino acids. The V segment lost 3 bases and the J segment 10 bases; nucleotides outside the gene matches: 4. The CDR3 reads CASSFGQGTSPLHF. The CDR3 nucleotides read TGTGCCAGCAGCTTCGGACAGGGGACCTCACCCCTCCACTTT.

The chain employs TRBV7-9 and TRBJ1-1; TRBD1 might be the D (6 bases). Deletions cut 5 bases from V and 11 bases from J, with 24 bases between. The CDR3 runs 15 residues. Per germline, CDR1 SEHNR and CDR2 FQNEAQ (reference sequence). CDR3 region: CASSTGEGGTWWAFF. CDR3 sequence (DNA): TGTGCCAGCAGCACGGGGGAAGGGGGAACTTGGTGGGCTTTCTTT.

The CDR3 DNA is TGCGCCAGCAGCTTGGGGTCGGGGTTCTCCTACAATGAGCAGTTCTTC. It codes for CASSLGSGFSYNEQFF. The chain uses TRBV5-1 and TRBJ2-1, with a possible D match to TRBD2 (5 bases). The length of the CDR3 is 16 residues. CDR1 and CDR2 (germline): SGHRS, YFSETQ. V was trimmed by 0 bases and J by 0 bases, leaving 10 bases between them.

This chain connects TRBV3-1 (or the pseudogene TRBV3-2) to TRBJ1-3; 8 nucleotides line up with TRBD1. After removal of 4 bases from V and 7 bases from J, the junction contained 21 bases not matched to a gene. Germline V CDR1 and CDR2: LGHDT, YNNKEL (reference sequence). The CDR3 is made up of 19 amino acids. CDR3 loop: CASSPRPGTGPSTRNTIYF. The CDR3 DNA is TGTGCCAGCAGCCCCCGTCCCGGGACAGGCCCCTCAACCCGGAACACCATATATTTT.

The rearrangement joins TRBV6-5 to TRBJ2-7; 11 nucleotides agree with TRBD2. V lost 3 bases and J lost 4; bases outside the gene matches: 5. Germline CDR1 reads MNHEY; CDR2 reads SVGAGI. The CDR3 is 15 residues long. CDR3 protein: CASSYSGGVGYEQYF. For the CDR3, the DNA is TGTGCCAGCAGTTATAGCGGGGGGGTTGGGTACGAGCAGTACTTC.

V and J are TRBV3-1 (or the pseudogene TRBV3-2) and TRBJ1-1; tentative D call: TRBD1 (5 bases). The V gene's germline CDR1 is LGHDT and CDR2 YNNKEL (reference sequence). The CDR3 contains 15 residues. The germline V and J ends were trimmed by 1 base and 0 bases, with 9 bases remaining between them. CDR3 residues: CASSQVDSMNTEAFF. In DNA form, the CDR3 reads TGTGCCAGCAGCCAAGTAGACAGTATGAACACTGAAGCTTTCTTT.

The DNA of the CDR3 is TGTGCCAGCAGTTCGCATACGACATCCCACGAGCAGTACTTC. It specifies CASSSHTTSHEQYF. The gene calls are TRBV27 and TRBJ2-7; D is unresolved. The CDR3 sequence is 14 residues long. CDR1 and CDR2 (germline): MNHEY, SMNVEV (reference sequence). V was shortened by 4 bases and J by 5 bases, with 15 bases between the two germline ends.

The CDR3 spells CASNSPGLAGNSYNEQFF. The CDR3 DNA sequence: TGTGCCAGCAACTCGCCCGGACTAGCGGGAAACTCCTACAATGAGCAGTTCTTC. The rearrangement links TRBV28 to TRBJ2-1; 12 bases match TRBD2. V shed 7 bases, J shed 0 bases, and the junction held 10 bases outside the gene matches. The CDR3 covers 18 residues. Germline values: CDR1 MDHEN, CDR2 SYDVKM. Full variable domain (remainder filled in from reference TRBV28 and TRBJ2-1): DVKVTQSSRYLVKRTGEKVFLECVQDMDHENMFWYRQDPGLGLRLIYFSYDVKMKEKGDIPEGYSVSREKKERFSLILESASTNQTSMYLCASNSPGLAGNSYNEQFFGPGTRLTVL.

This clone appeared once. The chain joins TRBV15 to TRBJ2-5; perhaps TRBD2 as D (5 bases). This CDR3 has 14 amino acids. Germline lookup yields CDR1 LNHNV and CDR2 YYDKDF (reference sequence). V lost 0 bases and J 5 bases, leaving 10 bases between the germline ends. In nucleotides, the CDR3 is TGTGCCACCAGCAGAGACGAGGGAGTGGAGACCCAGTACTTC. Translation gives CATSRDEGVETQYF.

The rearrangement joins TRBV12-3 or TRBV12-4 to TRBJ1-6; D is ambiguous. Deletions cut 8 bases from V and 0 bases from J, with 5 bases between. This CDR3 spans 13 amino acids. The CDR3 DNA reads TGTGCCAGCGCGAGCTCCTATAATTCACCCCTCCACTTT. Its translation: CASASSYNSPLHF.

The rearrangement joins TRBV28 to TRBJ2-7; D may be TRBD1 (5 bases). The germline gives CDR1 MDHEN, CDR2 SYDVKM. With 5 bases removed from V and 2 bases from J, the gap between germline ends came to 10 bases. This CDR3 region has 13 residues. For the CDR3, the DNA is TGTGCCAGCAGTGACACAGGAGCCTACGAGCAGTACTTC. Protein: CASSDTGAYEQYF.

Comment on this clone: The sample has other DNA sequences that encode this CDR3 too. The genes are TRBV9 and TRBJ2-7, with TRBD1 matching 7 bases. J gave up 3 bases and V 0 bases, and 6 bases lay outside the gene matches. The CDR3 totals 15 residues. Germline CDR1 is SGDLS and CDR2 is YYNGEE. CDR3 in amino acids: CASSVGTGVSYEQYF. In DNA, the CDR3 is TGTGCCAGCAGCGTAGGTACAGGGGTTAGCTACGAGCAGTACTTC.

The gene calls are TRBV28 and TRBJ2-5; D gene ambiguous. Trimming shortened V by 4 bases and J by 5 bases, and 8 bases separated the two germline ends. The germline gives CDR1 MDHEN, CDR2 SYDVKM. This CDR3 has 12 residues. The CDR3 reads CASSSRWETQYF. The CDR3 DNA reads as TGTGCCAGCAGTTCTCGATGGGAGACCCAGTACTTC.

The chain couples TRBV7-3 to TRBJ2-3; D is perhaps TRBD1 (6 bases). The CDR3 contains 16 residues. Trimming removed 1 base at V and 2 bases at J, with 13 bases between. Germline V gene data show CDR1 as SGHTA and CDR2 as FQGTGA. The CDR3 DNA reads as TGTGCCAGCAGCTTAAGTCTTCAGGGGCCCACAGATACGCAGTATTTT. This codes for CASSLSLQGPTDTQYF.

CDR3 in amino acids: CASSLLIGAIGNEQFF. The CDR3 nucleotides are TGTGCCAGCAGCTTACTCATAGGGGCGATCGGCAATGAGCAGTTCTTC. This sequence joins TRBV11-2 and TRBJ2-1, with D perhaps matching TRBD1 (5 bases). This CDR3 comprises 16 residues. The V end lost 2 bases, the J end lost 6 bases, and 17 bases lay between the germline ends. CDR1 and CDR2 from the germline V gene are SGHAT and FQNNGV.

The CDR3 nucleotides are TGTGCCAGCAGCTTAGCCGGACTAGCGGGGAACTACGAGCAGTACTTC. Translated: CASSLAGLAGNYEQYF. The V and J genes are TRBV7-6 and TRBJ2-7, with TRBD2 matching 12 bases. The CDR3 is 16 residues long. With 0 bases clipped from V and 3 bases from J, the junction kept 3 bases outside the gene matches. Germline V gives CDR1 SGHVS, CDR2 FNYEAQ.

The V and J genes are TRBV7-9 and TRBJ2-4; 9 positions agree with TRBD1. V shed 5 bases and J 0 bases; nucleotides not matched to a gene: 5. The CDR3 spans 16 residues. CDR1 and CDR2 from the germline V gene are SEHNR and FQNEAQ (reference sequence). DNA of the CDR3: TGTGCCAGCAGCGTGACAGGGGGAAAAGCCAAAAACATTCAGTACTTC. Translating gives CASSVTGGKAKNIQYF. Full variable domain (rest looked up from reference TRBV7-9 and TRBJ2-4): DTGVSQNPRHKITKRGQNVTFRCDPISEHNRLYWYRQTLGQGPEFLTYFQNEAQLEKSRLLSDRFSAERPKGSFSTLEIQRTEQGDSAMYLCASSVTGGKAKNIQYFGAGTRLSVL.

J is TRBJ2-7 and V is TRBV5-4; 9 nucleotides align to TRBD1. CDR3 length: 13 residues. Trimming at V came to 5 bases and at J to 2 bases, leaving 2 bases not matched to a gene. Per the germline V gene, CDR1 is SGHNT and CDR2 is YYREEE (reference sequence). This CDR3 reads CASRRTGAYEQYF. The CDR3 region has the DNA TGTGCCAGCAGACGGACAGGGGCCTACGAGCAGTACTTC.

CDR3 residues: CASSGRNEKLFF. Written as DNA, the CDR3 is TGTGCCAGCAGCGGACGGAATGAAAAACTGTTTTTT. V gene TRBV6-5 combines with J gene TRBJ1-4; D not certain. Germline V gene lookup returns CDR1 MNHEY and CDR2 SVGAGI. The CDR3 is 12 amino acids. Between the trimmed V and J ends, which lost 6 bases and 5 bases, there was a span of 7 bases.